This T cell receptor (beta chain) was recovered during a study of blood T cell repertoires in COVID-19. Study in general: Specimens from acute and convalescent COVID-19 originated in the United States, Italy and Spain. T cells, B-cell-depleted T cells, or PBMCs supplied cDNA or gDNA.

This clone has only a few counts. As originally analysed: Reference gene primers were amplified, and this amplification served to estimate nucleated cell counts. Method: immunoSEQ multiplex PCR; TCRdb's copy keeps in-frame clones and lacks some. V and J calls and clone size follow that table, whereas D and trimming were derived from the DNA. This table has some 45,000 clones, about three quarters appearing once. This TCR derives from a man aged 70 or older with active or convalescent COVID-19. The source material was peripheral blood.

CDR3 DNA sequence: TGCGCCACCCGCCAGGGGGGATTGCTGGGCTTCTTC. Translated: CATRQGGLLGFF. The chain combines TRBV23-1 with TRBJ2-1; tentative D call: TRBD1 (7 bases). TRBV23-1 is classed as an ORF, of uncertain function. The CDR3 totals 12 residues. V was clipped by 10 bases and J by 16 bases, with 23 bases between them.